The source of this T cell receptor beta chain is a study of cytomegalovirus exposure and HLA in healthy donors. From germline, CDR1 is SGHAT and CDR2 FQNNGV. Trimming stripped 4 bases from V and 10 bases from J, with 18 bases between. The length of the CDR3 is 14 residues. The PCR employed 60 Vbeta primers together with 13 Jbeta primers. Profiled with immunoSEQ multiplex PCR; TCRdb holds only in-frame clones, not every one. The table includes around 100,000 clones, about 79% detected once. Sequencing was carried out using PBMCs. The chain joins TRBV11-2 to TRBJ2-3, with a tentative D call TRBD1 (6 bases). The receptor was isolated from a man in his fifties or sixties in good health and CMV-seropositive. The CDR3 bases are TGTGCCAGCAGCTCGCTAACAGGGATTCGATCGCAGTATTTT. Translating gives CASSSLTGIRSQYF. Filled out from reference TRBV11-2 and TRBJ2-3, the complete variable domain reads EAGVAQSPRYKIIEKRQSVAFWCNPISGHATLYWYQQILGQGPKLLIQFQNNGVVDDSQLPKDRFSAERLKGVDSTLKIQPAKLEDSAVYLCASSSLTGIRSQYFGPGTRLTVL.